This TCR beta chain was captured in a study of cytomegalovirus exposure and HLA in healthy donors. Broader study findings: Further analysis, carried out later, found HLA-associated TCR beta chains more clonally expanded than equally common other chains. Later analysis showed TCR association rates varying by HLA locus, highest for DRB1 and lowest for HLA-C.

Donors were nominally healthy when sampled, though unrecorded immune exposures were likely. V was pared by 3 bases and J by 4 bases, with 20 bases between. This CDR3 spans 16 amino acids. Germline V lookup: CDR1 SGHRS, CDR2 YFSETQ. The PCR employed 60 Vbeta primers together with 13 Jbeta primers. TCRdb's table, derived via immunoSEQ multiplex PCR, lists solely in-frame clones and lacks some. Altogether about 140,000 clones are present, around four fifths being singletons, with the ten largest covering 2% to 3%. Notes on this clone: Its antigen is still unknown.

Sequenced sample: PBMCs. V is TRBV5-1 and J is TRBJ2-7; TRBD1 might be the D (5 bases). The sequence derives from a boy aged 2 to 9 in good health and CMV-seronegative. The CDR3 nucleotides are TGCGCCAGCAGCTGGCCGCGTTCAGGGTCCCTTTACGAGCAGTACTTC. It is translated as CASSWPRSGSLYEQYF.